Listed below are T cell receptor beta chains from one sample, sequenced in a study of T cell responses to AZD1222 COVID-19 vaccine. Only in-frame clones appear in the TCRdb table, and some are missing; sequencing was by immunoSEQ multiplex PCR. The table records under 200,000 clones, just over 90% of them present only once. The material sequenced was peripheral blood, taken 28 days after the second AZD1222 dose. The receptors derive from an adult who received the AZD1222 COVID-19 vaccine. CDR3s leave out the opening cysteine and the closing phenylalanine or tryptophan. The D gene is left open where the match is weak.

v_call	d_call	cdr3_aa
TRBV11-2	TRBD1	ASSVGTGQETQY
TRBV30	NA	AGANGAEAF
TRBV11-2	NA	ASSSGRGELF
TRBV3-1/TRBV3-2	TRBD2	ASSRIAGGGTYNEQF
TRBV5-1	TRBD1	ASSSTGLADTQY
TRBV6-1	TRBD1	ASSETGASYNEQF
TRBV13	TRBD1	ASSLGAPTGTGTRNTIY
TRBV1	NA	TSSQGAGEGFEQF
TRBV5-6	NA	ASSLGGLHTDTQY
TRBV2	TRBD1	ASSRQPSTGGERSGNTIY
TRBV11-2	TRBD1	ASSSEYGPGGDTQY
TRBV6-5	NA	ASSLTYNEQF
TRBV5-1	NA	ASSLDRATGRVF
TRBV11-3	NA	ASSLEIGLTKSYGYT
TRBV19	TRBD2	ASSIGSGGGTDTQY
TRBV5-6	NA	ASSLALYGYT
TRBV7-9	NA	ASREGKRFEQY
TRBV6-5	NA	ASSPTRSNQPQH
TRBV4-3	NA	ASSQDDDPTYNEQF
TRBV7-8	NA	ASSSTVANTGELF
TRBV10-3	TRBD1	AISESTGGYT
TRBV6-1	TRBD2	ASSGRQGLAVSYEQY
TRBV3-1/TRBV3-2	NA	ASSQGEAETQY
TRBV6-5	NA	ASTPEVGTEAF
TRBV5-1	TRBD1	ASSPRQGGQETQY
TRBV9	NA	ASSAQGGGANEKLF
TRBV7-2	TRBD2	ASSLAGGGVTDTQY
TRBV14	NA	ASSQERARAKWTGELF
TRBV7-9	NA	ASSSRGGHGNTIY
TRBV5-1	NA	ASSLGDNEQF
TRBV28	TRBD1	ASSVTGTGNYGYT
TRBV7-8	TRBD2	ASSSRRLAGVYEQY
TRBV5-6	NA	ASNTARIIGNTIY
TRBV4-2	TRBD1	ASSQAPGQATF
TRBV11-3	TRBD1	ASFTGGDGYT
TRBV5-5	TRBD1	ASSLQGLGTNEKLF
TRBV5-6	NA	ASTILLAASTDTQY
TRBV7-2	TRBD2	ASSLTRPRGGTDTQY
TRBV28	TRBD1	ASSLRQGQGNYGYT
TRBV4-2	NA	ASSQSLDGLRQY
TRBV27	NA	ASSFVSRMNTEAF
TRBV29-1	TRBD1	SVASGTVNTEAF
TRBV12-3/TRBV12-4	TRBD1	ASSKTGDTEAF
TRBV5-4	TRBD1	ASSNWDSEGANYGYT
TRBV13	NA	ASSPLMDSLNTEAF
TRBV7-6	NA	ASSLSGTNTEAF
TRBV13	NA	ASSLGAENPPNTEAF
TRBV7-9	NA	ASSFRGSNEKLF
TRBV2	NA	ASSPSRSYEQY
TRBV6-5	TRBD1	ASNRGQNEKLF
TRBV7-9	NA	ASSPRAPGTNEKLF
TRBV5-6	NA	ASSLGGGGTYEQY
TRBV7-9	NA	ASSLDRGEQY
TRBV12-3/TRBV12-4	NA	ASSPTAYEQY
TRBV9	NA	ASSPRDFWQETQY